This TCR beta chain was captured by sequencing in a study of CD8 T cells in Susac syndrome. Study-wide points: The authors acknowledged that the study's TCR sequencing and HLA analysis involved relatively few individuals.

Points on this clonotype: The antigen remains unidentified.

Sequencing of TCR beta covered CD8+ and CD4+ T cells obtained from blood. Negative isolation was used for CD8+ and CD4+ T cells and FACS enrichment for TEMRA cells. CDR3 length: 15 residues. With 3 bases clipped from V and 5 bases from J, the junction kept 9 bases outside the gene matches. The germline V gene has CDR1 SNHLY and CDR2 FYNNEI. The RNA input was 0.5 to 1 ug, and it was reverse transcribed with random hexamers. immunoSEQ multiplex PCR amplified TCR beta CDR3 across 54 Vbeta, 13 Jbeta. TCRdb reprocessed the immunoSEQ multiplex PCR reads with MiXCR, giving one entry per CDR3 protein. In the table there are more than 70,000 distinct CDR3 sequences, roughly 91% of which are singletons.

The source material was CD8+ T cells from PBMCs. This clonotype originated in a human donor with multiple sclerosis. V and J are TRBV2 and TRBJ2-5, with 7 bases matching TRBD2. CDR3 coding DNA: TGTGCCAGCAGTGATGGTGGGAGGGCTGGGGAGACCCAGTACTTC. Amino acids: CASSDGGRAGETQYF.